The clone carrying this TCR beta chain appeared once. Antigen specificity is unknown. This record comes from a study of T cell responses to AZD1222 COVID-19 vaccine. The CDR3 runs 15 residues. The V end lost 1 base, the J end lost 1 base, and 8 bases lay between the germline ends. Germline V lookup: CDR1 SGHVS, CDR2 FQNEAQ. The protocol was immunoSEQ multiplex PCR, while the TCRdb copy is restricted to in-frame clones and leaves out a portion. The data contain over 110,000 clones, roughly 92% of them singletons. Samples with a second dose at about 4 or about 12 weeks were pooled together. Study results and caveats: Donors skewed white British and female; clonal diversity was possibly underestimated. The repertoires were collected only after the peak T cell response.

The starting material was peripheral blood, obtained 28 days after the second AZD1222 dose. This chain joins TRBV7-8 and TRBJ1-5; D not resolved. The sequence was collected from an adult who received the AZD1222 COVID-19 vaccine. The CDR3 region is CASSLGVWSNQPQHF. CDR3 sequence (DNA): TGTGCCAGCAGCTTAGGTGTGTGGAGCAATCAGCCCCAGCATTTT. Drawing the rest from reference TRBV7-8 and TRBJ1-5, the complete variable domain is GAGVSQSPRYKVAKRGQDVALRCDPISGHVSLFWYQQALGQGPEFLTYFQNEAQLDKSGLPSDRFFAERPEGSVSTLKIQRTQQEDSAVYLCASSLGVWSNQPQHFGDGTRLSIL.